This note documents a single TCR beta chain sequence. The data are from a study of Ad26.COV2.S vaccination and SARS-CoV-2 variants. Clones were read by immunoSEQ multiplex PCR, and TCRdb kept only the in-frame ones, dropping some. The table has a few hundred thousand clones, roughly 85% seen once. Germline V gene lookup returns CDR1 KGHSH and CDR2 LQKENI. V lost 3 bases, J lost 0 bases, and 12 bases lay in between. The CDR3 sequence is 15 residues long. As to treatment: some 20 received Ad26.COV2.S at low or high dose, single or two shots; roughly five received placebo; per-sample allocation not given. After the first vaccine or placebo injection, samples were drawn on day 63.

This receptor was identified in a person between 18 and 65 years old who received the Ad26.COV2.S COVID-19 vaccine or a placebo. The rearrangement links TRBV18 to TRBJ2-7, with D possibly TRBD1 on 6 matching bases. Source: peripheral blood, taken in a trial of Ad26.COV2.S vaccine versus placebo. CDR3 coding DNA: TGTGCCAGCTCACCGCTGCAGGGGAGCTCCTACGAGCAGTACTTC. As protein: CASSPLQGSSYEQYF.